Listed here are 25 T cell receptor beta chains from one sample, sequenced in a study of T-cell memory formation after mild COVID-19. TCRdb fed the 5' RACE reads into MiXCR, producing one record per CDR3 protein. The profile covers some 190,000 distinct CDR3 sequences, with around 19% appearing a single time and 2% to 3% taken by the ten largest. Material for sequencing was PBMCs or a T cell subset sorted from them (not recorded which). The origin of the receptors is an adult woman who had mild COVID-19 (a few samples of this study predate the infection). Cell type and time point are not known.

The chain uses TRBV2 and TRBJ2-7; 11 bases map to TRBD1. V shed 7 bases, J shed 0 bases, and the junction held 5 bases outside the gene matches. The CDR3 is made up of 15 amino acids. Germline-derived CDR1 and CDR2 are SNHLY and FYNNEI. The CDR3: CASTGTGGRSYEQYF. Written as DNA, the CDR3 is TGTGCCAGCACTGGGACAGGGGGTCGCTCCTACGAGCAGTACTTC.

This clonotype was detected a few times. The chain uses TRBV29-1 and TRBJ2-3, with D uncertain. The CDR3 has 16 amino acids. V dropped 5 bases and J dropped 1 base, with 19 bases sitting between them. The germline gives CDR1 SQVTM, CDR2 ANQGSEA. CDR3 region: CSVLTIDFQGTDTQYF. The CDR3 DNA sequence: TGCAGCGTTCTTACTATTGACTTCCAGGGCACAGATACGCAGTATTTT.

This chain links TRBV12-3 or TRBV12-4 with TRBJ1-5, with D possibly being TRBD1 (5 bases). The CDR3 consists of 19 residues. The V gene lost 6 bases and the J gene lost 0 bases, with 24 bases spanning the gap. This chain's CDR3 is CASSLSIGAPRNSNQPQHF. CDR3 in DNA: TGTGCCAGCAGCCTGAGCATAGGGGCTCCAAGAAATAGCAATCAGCCCCAGCATTTT.

For the CDR3, the DNA is TGCGCCAGCAGCTTGGGACAGAGATTAAATTCACCCCTCCACTTT. Amino acid sequence: CASSLGQRLNSPLHF. The V and J genes are TRBV5-1 and TRBJ1-6, with D tentatively TRBD1 (5 bases). The CDR3 has 15 residues. Germline lookup yields CDR1 SGHRS and CDR2 YFSETQ. V lost 0 bases and J 7 bases, leaving 11 bases between the germline ends.

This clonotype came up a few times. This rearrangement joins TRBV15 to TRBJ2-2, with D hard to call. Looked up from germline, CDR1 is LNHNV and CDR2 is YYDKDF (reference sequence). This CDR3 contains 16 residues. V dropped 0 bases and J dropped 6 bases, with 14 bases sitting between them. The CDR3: CATSRDPVSFAGELFF. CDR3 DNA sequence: TGTGCCACCAGCAGAGATCCGGTTTCTTTTGCCGGGGAGCTGTTTTTT.

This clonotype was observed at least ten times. CDR3 DNA sequence: TGCGCCAGCAGCCGCGCTGGGACAGGGACCTCCACAGATACGCAGTATTTT. Protein sequence: CASSRAGTGTSTDTQYF. V gene TRBV4-1 combines with J gene TRBJ2-3; TRBD1 matches 9 bases. Germline-derived CDR1 and CDR2 are MGHRA and YSYEKL. Trimming at V came to 4 bases and at J to 2 bases, leaving 10 bases not matched to a gene. The CDR3 is 17 amino acids.

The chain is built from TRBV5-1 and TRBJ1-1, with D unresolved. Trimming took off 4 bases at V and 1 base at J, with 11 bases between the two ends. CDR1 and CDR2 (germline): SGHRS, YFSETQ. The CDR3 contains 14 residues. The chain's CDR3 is CASSEDTWNTEAFF. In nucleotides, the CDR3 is TGCGCCAGCAGCGAAGACACATGGAACACTGAAGCTTTCTTT.

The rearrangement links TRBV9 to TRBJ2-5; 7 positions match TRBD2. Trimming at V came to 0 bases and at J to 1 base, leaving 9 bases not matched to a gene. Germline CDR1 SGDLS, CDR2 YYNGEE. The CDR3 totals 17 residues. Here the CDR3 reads CASSVGEVAGIQETQYF. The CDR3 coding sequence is TGTGCCAGCAGCGTAGGGGAGGTAGCGGGTATCCAAGAGACCCAGTACTTC.

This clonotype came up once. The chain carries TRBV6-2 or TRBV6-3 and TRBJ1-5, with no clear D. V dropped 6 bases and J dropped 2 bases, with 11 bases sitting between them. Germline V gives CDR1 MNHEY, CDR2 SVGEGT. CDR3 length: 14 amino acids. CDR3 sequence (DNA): TGTGCCAGCAGCCTGGGGAGTCGCAATCAGCCCCAGCATTTT. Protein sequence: CASSLGSRNQPQHF.

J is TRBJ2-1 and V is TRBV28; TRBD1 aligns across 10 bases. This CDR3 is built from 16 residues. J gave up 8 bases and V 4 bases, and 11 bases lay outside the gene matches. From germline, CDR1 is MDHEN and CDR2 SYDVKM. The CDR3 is CASSSAGTGDWDEQFF. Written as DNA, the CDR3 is TGTGCCAGCAGTTCCGCCGGGACAGGGGATTGGGATGAGCAGTTCTTC.

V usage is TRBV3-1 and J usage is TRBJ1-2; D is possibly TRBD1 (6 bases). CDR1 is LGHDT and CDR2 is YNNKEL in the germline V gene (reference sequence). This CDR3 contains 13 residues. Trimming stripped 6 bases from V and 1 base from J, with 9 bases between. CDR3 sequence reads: CASSSGVNYGYTF. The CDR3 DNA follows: TGTGCCAGCAGTTCAGGGGTTAACTATGGCTACACCTTC.

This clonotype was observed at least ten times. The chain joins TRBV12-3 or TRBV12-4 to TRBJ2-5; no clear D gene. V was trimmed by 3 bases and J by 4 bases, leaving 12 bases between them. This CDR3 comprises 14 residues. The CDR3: CASSLSSGRETQYF. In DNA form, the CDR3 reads TGTGCCAGCAGTTTGAGTTCGGGTAGAGAGACCCAGTACTTC.

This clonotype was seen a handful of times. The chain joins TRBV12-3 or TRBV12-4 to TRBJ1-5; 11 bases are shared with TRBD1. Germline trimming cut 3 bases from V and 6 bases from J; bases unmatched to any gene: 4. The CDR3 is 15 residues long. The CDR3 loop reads CASSFGTGGGQPQHF. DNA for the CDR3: TGTGCCAGCAGTTTCGGGACAGGGGGAGGTCAGCCCCAGCATTTT.

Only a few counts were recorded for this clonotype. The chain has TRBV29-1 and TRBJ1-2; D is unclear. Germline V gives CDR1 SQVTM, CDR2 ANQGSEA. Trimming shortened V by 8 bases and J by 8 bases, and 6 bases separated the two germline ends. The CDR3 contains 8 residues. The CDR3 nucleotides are TGCAGCTTTGCCGGCTACACCTTC. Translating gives CSFAGYTF.

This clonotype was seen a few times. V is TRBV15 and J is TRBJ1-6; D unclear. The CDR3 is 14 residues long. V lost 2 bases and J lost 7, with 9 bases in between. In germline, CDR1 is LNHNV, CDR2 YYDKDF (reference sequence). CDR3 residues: CATSRLSLNSPLHF. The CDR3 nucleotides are TGTGCCACCAGCAGACTCTCCCTGAATTCACCCCTCCACTTT.

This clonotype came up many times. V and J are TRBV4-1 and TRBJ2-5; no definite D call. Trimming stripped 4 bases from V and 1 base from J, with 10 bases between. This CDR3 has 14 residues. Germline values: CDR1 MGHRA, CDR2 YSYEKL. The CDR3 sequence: CASSRDVFQETQYF. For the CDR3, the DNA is TGCGCCAGCAGCCGAGACGTGTTCCAAGAGACCCAGTACTTC.

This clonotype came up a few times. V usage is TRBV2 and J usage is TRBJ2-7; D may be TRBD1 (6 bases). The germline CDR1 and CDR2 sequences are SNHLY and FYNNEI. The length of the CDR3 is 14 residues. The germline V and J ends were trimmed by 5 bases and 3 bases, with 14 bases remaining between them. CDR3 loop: CASSYRQDFYEQYF. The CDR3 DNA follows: TGTGCCAGCAGTTACAGACAGGACTTCTACGAGCAGTACTTC. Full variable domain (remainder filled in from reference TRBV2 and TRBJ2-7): EPEVTQTPSHQVTQMGQEVILRCVPISNHLYFYWYRQILGQKVEFLVSFYNNEISEKSEIFDDQFSVERPDGSNFTLKIRSTKLEDSAMYFCASSYRQDFYEQYFGPGTRLTVT.

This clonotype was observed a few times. CDR3 sequence reads: CASSLGGQYTGELFF. DNA of the CDR3: TGCGCCAGCAGCTTGGGGGGACAGTACACCGGGGAGCTGTTTTTT. This sequence joins TRBV5-1 and TRBJ2-2; TRBD1 matches 7 bases. With V trimmed by 0 bases and J by 3 bases, 2 bases remained unmatched. This CDR3 region has 15 residues. Germline V CDR1 and CDR2: SGHRS, YFSETQ.

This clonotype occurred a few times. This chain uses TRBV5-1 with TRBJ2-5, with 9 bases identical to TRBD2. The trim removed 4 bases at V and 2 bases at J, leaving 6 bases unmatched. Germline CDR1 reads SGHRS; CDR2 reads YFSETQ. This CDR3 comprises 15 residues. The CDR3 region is CASSQSSGGQETQYF. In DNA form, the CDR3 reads TGCGCCAGCAGCCAGAGTAGCGGGGGACAAGAGACCCAGTACTTC.

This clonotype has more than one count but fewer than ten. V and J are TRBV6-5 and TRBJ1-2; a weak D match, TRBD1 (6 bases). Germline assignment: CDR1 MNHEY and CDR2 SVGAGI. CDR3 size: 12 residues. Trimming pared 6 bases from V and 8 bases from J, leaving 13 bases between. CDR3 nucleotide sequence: TGTGCCAGCAGCCTCAGAGGGGGAGGCTACACCTTC. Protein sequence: CASSLRGGGYTF.

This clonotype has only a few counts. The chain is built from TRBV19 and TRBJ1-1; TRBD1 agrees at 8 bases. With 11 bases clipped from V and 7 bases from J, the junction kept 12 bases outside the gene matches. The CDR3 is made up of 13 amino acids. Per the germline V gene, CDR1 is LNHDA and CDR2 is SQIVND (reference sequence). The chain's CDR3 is CACRDRGSGEAFF. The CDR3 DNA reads TGTGCCTGCCGAGACAGGGGTTCGGGTGAAGCTTTCTTT.

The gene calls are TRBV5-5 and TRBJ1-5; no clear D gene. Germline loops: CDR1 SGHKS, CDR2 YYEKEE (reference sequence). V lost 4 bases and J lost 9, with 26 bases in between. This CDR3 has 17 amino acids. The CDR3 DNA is TGTGCCAGCAGCCCCGGTCCGGATCCAGGCGGCCATGGGCCCCAGCATTTT. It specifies CASSPGPDPGGHGPQHF.

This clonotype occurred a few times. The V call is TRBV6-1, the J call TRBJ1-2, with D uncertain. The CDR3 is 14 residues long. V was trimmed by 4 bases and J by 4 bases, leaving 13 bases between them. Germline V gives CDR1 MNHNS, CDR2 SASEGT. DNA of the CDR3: TGTGCCAGCAGTGCATCAGGTCTCAGCTATGGCTACACCTTC. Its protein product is CASSASGLSYGYTF.

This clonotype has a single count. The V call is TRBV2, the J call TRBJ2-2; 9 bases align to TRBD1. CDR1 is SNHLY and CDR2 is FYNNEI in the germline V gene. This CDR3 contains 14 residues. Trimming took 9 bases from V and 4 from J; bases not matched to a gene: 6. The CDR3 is CARGTGSGTGELFF. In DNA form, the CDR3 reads TGTGCCAGGGGGACAGGGTCCGGCACCGGGGAGCTGTTTTTT.

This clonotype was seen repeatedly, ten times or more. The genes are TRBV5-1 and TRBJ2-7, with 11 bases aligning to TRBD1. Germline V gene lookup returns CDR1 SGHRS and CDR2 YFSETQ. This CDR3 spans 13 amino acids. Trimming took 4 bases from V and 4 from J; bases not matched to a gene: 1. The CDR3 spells CASSGDRGYEQYF. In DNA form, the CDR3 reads TGCGCCAGCAGCGGGGACAGGGGGTACGAGCAGTACTTC.